These T cell receptor beta chains were read from a single sample in a study of regulatory T cells in long-lasting Graves disease. A single record per CDR3 protein comes from TCRdb applying MiXCR to the multiplex PCR reads. The data hold 700,000 or so distinct CDR3 sequences, with 25% to 35% observed a single time. The specimen was peripheral blood mononuclear cells (PBMCs), collected when the disease was refractory, from a patient treated with antithyroid drugs. Every receptor here comes from a female donor with Graves disease. The CDR3 runs from the conserved cysteine through the conserved F or W. A D gene is named only where the DNA matches it firmly. Some rows have no size entry. The others give once, few or many, or a class for an expanded clone.

d_gene: .
v_gene: TRBV19
abundance: .
j_gene: TRBJ2-2
CDR3nt: TGTGCCAGTAGTATTAAAGGAAACACCGGGGAGCTGTTTTTT
CDR3aa: CASSIKGNTGELFF

d_gene: .
v_gene: TRBV3-1
abundance: .
j_gene: TRBJ1-1
CDR3nt: TGTGCCAGCAGCCCCGGGGTCGGACGGGCTACTGAAGCTTTCTTT
CDR3aa: CASSPGVGRATEAFF

d_gene: .
v_gene: TRBV19
abundance: .
j_gene: TRBJ1-2
CDR3nt: TGTGCCAGTAGTATAGGCCGAAGACAAAGCGAGTCCCTTGGCTACACCTTC
CDR3aa: CASSIGRRQSESLGYTF

d_gene: .
v_gene: TRBV7-8
abundance: few
j_gene: TRBJ1-1
CDR3nt: TGTGCCAGCAGGCCAAGGGCCCTGAACACTGAAGCTTTCTTT
CDR3aa: CASRPRALNTEAFF

d_gene: .
v_gene: TRBV12-3/TRBV12-4
abundance: .
j_gene: TRBJ1-2
CDR3nt: TGTGCCAGCAGTTTAGCAAGCCAGTCCTTTCTAGATGGCTACACCTTC
CDR3aa: CASSLASQSFLDGYTF

d_gene: .
v_gene: TRBV6-1
abundance: few
j_gene: TRBJ1-4
CDR3nt: TGTGCCGTGGGAAGGTCTACTAATGAAAAACTGTTTTTT
CDR3aa: CAVGRSTNEKLFF

d_gene: .
v_gene: TRBV6-2/TRBV6-3
abundance: .
j_gene: TRBJ1-1
CDR3nt: TGTGCCAGCAGATACCGGGAGTTGGGGAAAGCTTTCTTT
CDR3aa: CASRYRELGKAFF

d_gene: TRBD1
v_gene: TRBV5-6
abundance: few
j_gene: TRBJ1-1
CDR3nt: TGTGCCAGCAGCTCCTGGACAGGATCTGAAGCTTTCTTT
CDR3aa: CASSSWTGSEAFF

d_gene: .
v_gene: TRBV7-8
abundance: .
j_gene: TRBJ1-1
CDR3nt: TGTGCCAGCAGCTTAGGGCGCAGGTACAGCACTGAAGCTTTCTTT
CDR3aa: CASSLGRRYSTEAFF

d_gene: .
v_gene: TRBV12-3/TRBV12-4
abundance: .
j_gene: TRBJ1-4
CDR3nt: TGTGCCAGCAGTTTGGGATCAGGGTCCGGTGAAAAACTGTTTTTT
CDR3aa: CASSLGSGSGEKLFF

d_gene: .
v_gene: TRBV13
abundance: few
j_gene: TRBJ1-1
CDR3nt: TGTGCCAGCAGCCTCGGTAAGGCGAACACTGAAGCTTTCTTT
CDR3aa: CASSLGKANTEAFF

d_gene: .
v_gene: TRBV3-1
abundance: .
j_gene: TRBJ1-2
CDR3nt: TGTGCCAGCAGCCAAGAGGTCCTCCAGAGGTATGGCTACACCTTC
CDR3aa: CASSQEVLQRYGYTF

d_gene: TRBD1
v_gene: TRBV11-3
abundance: .
j_gene: TRBJ1-6
CDR3nt: TGTGCCAGCAGCACCCGGACAGGGAGTCAGAATTCACCCCTCCACTTT
CDR3aa: CASSTRTGSQNSPLHF

d_gene: .
v_gene: TRBV12-3/TRBV12-4
abundance: few
j_gene: TRBJ1-1
CDR3nt: TGTGCCAGCAGTTTGACTAAAGGGAACACTGAAGCTTTCTTT
CDR3aa: CASSLTKGNTEAFF

d_gene: TRBD1
v_gene: TRBV29-1
abundance: .
j_gene: TRBJ1-1
CDR3nt: TGCAGCGTTAAGATACAGGGGCCTGAAGCTTTCTTT
CDR3aa: CSVKIQGPEAFF

d_gene: TRBD1
v_gene: TRBV5-1
abundance: .
j_gene: TRBJ1-1
CDR3nt: TGCGCCAGCAGCGTGGGACAGGGGAGGATGGGGAACACTGAAGCTTTCTTT
CDR3aa: CASSVGQGRMGNTEAFF

d_gene: TRBD1
v_gene: TRBV7-9
abundance: .
j_gene: TRBJ1-5
CDR3nt: TGTGCCAGCAGCTCGGGACAGGGCGGATATAGCAATCAGCCCCAGCATTTT
CDR3aa: CASSSGQGGYSNQPQHF

d_gene: TRBD2
v_gene: TRBV7-2
abundance: few
j_gene: TRBJ2-7
CDR3nt: TGTGCCAGCAGCCGAACAGCGGGAGTGTCCTACGAGCAGTACTTC
CDR3aa: CASSRTAGVSYEQYF

d_gene: .
v_gene: TRBV20-1
abundance: .
j_gene: TRBJ2-1
CDR3nt: TGCAGTGCGCCAGATCTGGCGGATGAGCAGTTCTTC
CDR3aa: CSAPDLADEQFF

d_gene: .
v_gene: TRBV7-9
abundance: few
j_gene: TRBJ2-5
CDR3nt: TGTGCCAGCAGCTTAGTGGGTTGGAACCAAGAGACCCAGTACTTC
CDR3aa: CASSLVGWNQETQYF

d_gene: .
v_gene: TRBV19
abundance: few
j_gene: TRBJ2-5
CDR3nt: TGTGCCAGTAGTCCCCGGTGGGACCGGGTAGGCCAGTACTTC
CDR3aa: CASSPRWDRVGQYF

d_gene: .
v_gene: TRBV4-2
abundance: .
j_gene: TRBJ1-4
CDR3nt: TGTGCCAGCAGCCAAGGAGGGGCGGCAACTAATGAAAAACTGTTTTTT
CDR3aa: CASSQGGAATNEKLFF

d_gene: .
v_gene: TRBV6-1
abundance: .
j_gene: TRBJ1-1
CDR3nt: TGTGCCAGCAGCGGCTCTATCGGACAGCCTTTGAACACTGAAGCTTTCTTT
CDR3aa: CASSGSIGQPLNTEAFF

d_gene: .
v_gene: TRBV10-3
abundance: .
j_gene: TRBJ2-7
CDR3nt: TGTGTCATCAGTGAGGGTTCGGAAAGCTCCTACGAGCAGTACTTC
CDR3aa: CVISEGSESSYEQYF

d_gene: .
v_gene: TRBV19
abundance: few
j_gene: TRBJ2-7
CDR3nt: TGTGCCAGTAGCCTTACTCCTGGAGAGCAGTACTTC
CDR3aa: CASSLTPGEQYF

d_gene: .
v_gene: TRBV24-1
abundance: .
j_gene: TRBJ1-5
CDR3nt: TGTGCCACCAGTGTTTTAAGCAATCAGCCCCAGCATTTT
CDR3aa: CATSVLSNQPQHF

d_gene: .
v_gene: TRBV28
abundance: many
j_gene: TRBJ1-1
CDR3nt: TGTGCCAGCAGTGAATGGAGAACGGGGGTCACTGAAGCTTTCTTT
CDR3aa: CASSEWRTGVTEAFF

d_gene: TRBD1
v_gene: TRBV6-1
abundance: few
j_gene: TRBJ1-1
CDR3nt: TGTGCCAGCAACCAGGGGGCCTTAGGGAACACTGAAGCTTTCTTT
CDR3aa: CASNQGALGNTEAFF

d_gene: .
v_gene: TRBV20-1
abundance: .
j_gene: TRBJ1-1
CDR3nt: TGCAGTGCTATGAGCCGACCTGTGAACACTGAAGCTTTCTTT
CDR3aa: CSAMSRPVNTEAFF

d_gene: .
v_gene: TRBV2
abundance: .
j_gene: TRBJ2-1
CDR3nt: TGTGCCAGCAGGGGGGGGCCCCAATACAATGAGCAGTTCTTC
CDR3aa: CASRGGPQYNEQFF

d_gene: .
v_gene: TRBV6-2/TRBV6-3
abundance: few
j_gene: TRBJ2-7
CDR3nt: TGTGCCAGCAGTGAAGAGGTCGAGCAGTACTTC
CDR3aa: CASSEEVEQYF

d_gene: TRBD1
v_gene: TRBV2
abundance: few
j_gene: TRBJ1-5
CDR3nt: TGTGCCAGCAGTGAAGCGACAGGGGGCAATCAGCCCCAGCATTTT
CDR3aa: CASSEATGGNQPQHF

d_gene: TRBD1
v_gene: TRBV25-1
abundance: once
j_gene: TRBJ1-2
CDR3nt: TGTGCCAGCAGACCTCGGGCAGGGGGGGGGCAAAGCTACACCTTC
CDR3aa: CASRPRAGGGQSYTF

d_gene: .
v_gene: TRBV28
abundance: many
j_gene: TRBJ1-2
CDR3nt: TGTGCCAGCAGCCTCTCTTACTATGGCTACACCTTC
CDR3aa: CASSLSYYGYTF

d_gene: .
v_gene: TRBV3-1
abundance: .
j_gene: TRBJ1-2
CDR3nt: TGTGCCGCGATGGACGGGCATGGCTACACCTTC
CDR3aa: CAAMDGHGYTF

d_gene: .
v_gene: TRBV4-1
abundance: .
j_gene: TRBJ2-6
CDR3nt: TGCGCCAGCAGCCAACAGGGTGGGGCCAACGTCCTGACTTTC
CDR3aa: CASSQQGGANVLTF

d_gene: .
v_gene: TRBV28
abundance: many
j_gene: TRBJ1-1
CDR3nt: TGTGCCAGCAGTCGGACACCGAATATGAACACTGAAGCTTTCTTT
CDR3aa: CASSRTPNMNTEAFF

d_gene: .
v_gene: TRBV7-3
abundance: .
j_gene: TRBJ2-2
CDR3nt: TGTGCCAGCAGCTTAAGACTTGGGGACACCGGGGAGCTGTTTTTT
CDR3aa: CASSLRLGDTGELFF

d_gene: .
v_gene: TRBV9
abundance: few
j_gene: TRBJ1-5
CDR3nt: TGTGCCAGCAGCGTAGAAGGGGCTAGCAATCAGCCCCAGCATTTT
CDR3aa: CASSVEGASNQPQHF

d_gene: TRBD1
v_gene: TRBV20-1
abundance: many
j_gene: TRBJ2-5
CDR3nt: TGCAGTGCTAGAGGAGGTCGGGGACAGGGTAAAGAGACCCAGTACTTC
CDR3aa: CSARGGRGQGKETQYF

d_gene: TRBD1
v_gene: TRBV7-2
abundance: few
j_gene: TRBJ2-7
CDR3nt: TGTGCCAGCAGCCCCCACAGGGGCAGGGGCCAACGCATCTACGAGCAGTACTTC
CDR3aa: CASSPHRGRGQRIYEQYF

d_gene: TRBD1
v_gene: TRBV29-1
abundance: few
j_gene: TRBJ1-1
CDR3nt: TGCAGCGTTCGGGGAGGGGGCGGGAACACTGAAGCTTTCTTT
CDR3aa: CSVRGGGGNTEAFF

d_gene: .
v_gene: TRBV29-1
abundance: .
j_gene: TRBJ2-1
CDR3nt: TGCAACGGAACGGGGAGATCCTACAATGAGCAGTTCTTC
CDR3aa: CNGTGRSYNEQFF

d_gene: TRBD2
v_gene: TRBV20-1
abundance: many
j_gene: TRBJ2-7
CDR3nt: TGCAGTGCTAGATCCATAGCGGGAGGAATCACGGGCGAGCAGTACTTC
CDR3aa: CSARSIAGGITGEQYF

d_gene: .
v_gene: TRBV2
abundance: many
j_gene: TRBJ1-5
CDR3nt: TGTGCCAGCTCCGGGACGGTGGGCTATAGCAATCAGCCCCAGCATTTT
CDR3aa: CASSGTVGYSNQPQHF

d_gene: .
v_gene: TRBV6-1
abundance: few
j_gene: TRBJ2-4
CDR3nt: TGTGCCAGCAAGAGAGCGGGAGCCAAAAACATTCAGTACTTC
CDR3aa: CASKRAGAKNIQYF

d_gene: .
v_gene: TRBV6-1
abundance: .
j_gene: TRBJ2-7
CDR3nt: TGTGCCAGCAGCCACGGGGGCAGTCTGAGCTCCTACGAGCAGTACTTC
CDR3aa: CASSHGGSLSSYEQYF

d_gene: .
v_gene: TRBV5-1
abundance: few
j_gene: TRBJ2-1
CDR3nt: TGCGCCAGCAGCTTGGTAGGCGGGCCAAATGAGCAGTTCTTC
CDR3aa: CASSLVGGPNEQFF

d_gene: .
v_gene: TRBV30
abundance: .
j_gene: TRBJ2-2
CDR3nt: TGTGCCTGGAGTGGAACAGGGTCGTACACCGGGGAGCTGTTTTTT
CDR3aa: CAWSGTGSYTGELFF

d_gene: TRBD1
v_gene: TRBV28
abundance: many
j_gene: TRBJ1-2
CDR3nt: TGTGCCAGCAGCACGGGACAGAGTCCTCTCAACTATGGCTACACCTTC
CDR3aa: CASSTGQSPLNYGYTF

d_gene: .
v_gene: TRBV6-2/TRBV6-3
abundance: .
j_gene: TRBJ1-6
CDR3nt: TGTGCCAGCACGGAGGTACGGGGGGTTTCACCCCTCCACTTT
CDR3aa: CASTEVRGVSPLHF

d_gene: TRBD1
v_gene: TRBV5-1
abundance: .
j_gene: TRBJ2-4
CDR3nt: TGCGCCAGCAGCGCCGGGACAGGGGGCTCCGTGATAGCCAAAAACATTCAGTACTTC
CDR3aa: CASSAGTGGSVIAKNIQYF